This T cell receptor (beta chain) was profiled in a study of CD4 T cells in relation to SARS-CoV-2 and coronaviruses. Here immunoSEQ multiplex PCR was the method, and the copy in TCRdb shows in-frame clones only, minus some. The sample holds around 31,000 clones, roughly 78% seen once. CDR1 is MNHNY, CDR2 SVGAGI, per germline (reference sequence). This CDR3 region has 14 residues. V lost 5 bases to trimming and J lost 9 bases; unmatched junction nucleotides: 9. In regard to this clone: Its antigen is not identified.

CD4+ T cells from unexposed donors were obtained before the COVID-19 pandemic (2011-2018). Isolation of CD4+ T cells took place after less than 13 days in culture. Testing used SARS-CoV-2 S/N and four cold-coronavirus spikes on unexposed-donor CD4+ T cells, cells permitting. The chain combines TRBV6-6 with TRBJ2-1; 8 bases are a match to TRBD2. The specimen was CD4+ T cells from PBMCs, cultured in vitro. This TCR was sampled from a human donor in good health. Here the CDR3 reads CASSTGLASGEQFF. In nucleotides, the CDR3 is TGTGCCAGCAGTACTGGACTAGCAAGCGGTGAGCAGTTCTTC.